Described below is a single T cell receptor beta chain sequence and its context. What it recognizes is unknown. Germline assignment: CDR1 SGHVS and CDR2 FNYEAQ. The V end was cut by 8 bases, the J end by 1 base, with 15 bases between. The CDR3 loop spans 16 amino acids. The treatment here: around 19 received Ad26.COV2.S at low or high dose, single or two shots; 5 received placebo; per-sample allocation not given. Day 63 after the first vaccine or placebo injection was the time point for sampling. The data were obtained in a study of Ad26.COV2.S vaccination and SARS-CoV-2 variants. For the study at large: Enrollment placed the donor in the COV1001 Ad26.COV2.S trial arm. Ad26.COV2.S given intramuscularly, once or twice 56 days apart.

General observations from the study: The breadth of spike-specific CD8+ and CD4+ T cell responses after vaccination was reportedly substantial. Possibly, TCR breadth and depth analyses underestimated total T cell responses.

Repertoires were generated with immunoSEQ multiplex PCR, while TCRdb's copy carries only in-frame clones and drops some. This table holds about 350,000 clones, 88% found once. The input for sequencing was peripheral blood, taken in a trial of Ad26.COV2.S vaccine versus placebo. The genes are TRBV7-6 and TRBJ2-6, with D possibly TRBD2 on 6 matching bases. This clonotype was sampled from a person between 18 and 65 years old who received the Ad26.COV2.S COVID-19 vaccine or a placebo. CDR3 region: CASGGNLKSGANVLTF. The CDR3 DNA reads TGTGCCAGCGGGGGGAACCTCAAATCTGGGGCCAACGTCCTGACTTTC.